Listed below are T cell receptor beta chains from one sample, sequenced in a study of CD8 T cells in Susac syndrome. Each CDR3 protein gets one entry after TCRdb re-called the immunoSEQ multiplex PCR reads with MiXCR. Among 140,000 to 150,000 distinct CDR3 sequences listed, 85% to 95% were seen once. Sequenced sample: CD4+ T cells from PBMCs. These receptors were taken from a human donor with multiple sclerosis. Each CDR3 is given with its conserved first and last residue. A D gene is named only where the DNA matches it firmly. Some rows have no size entry. The others give once, few or many, or a class for an expanded clone.

CASSAHRVGQPQHF,TGTGCCAGCAGCGCGCACAGGGTGGGTCAGCCCCAGCATTTT,TRBJ1-5,once,TRBV9,.
CASRAQRRGNEQFF,TGTGCCAGCCGCGCCCAGCGCCGAGGGAATGAGCAGTTCTTC,TRBJ2-1,.,TRBV27,.
CASMMRGQQYF,TGTGCCAGCATGATGAGGGGCCAGCAGTACTTC,TRBJ2-7,.,TRBV28,.
CSARDWPGLAVYNEQFF,TGCAGTGCTAGAGATTGGCCGGGACTAGCGGTCTACAATGAGCAGTTCTTC,TRBJ2-1,.,TRBV20-1,TRBD2
CATPRTGLLTDTQYF,TGTGCCACCCCCAGGACAGGCCTGCTTACGGATACGCAGTATTTT,TRBJ2-3,.,TRBV24-1,TRBD1
CRAQSGSRNTEAFF,TGCAGGGCACAGTCCGGGTCTAGGAACACTGAAGCTTTCTTT,TRBJ1-1,.,TRBV20-1,.
CASRGINEQFF,TGTGCCAGCAGGGGGATCAATGAGCAGTTCTTC,TRBJ2-1,.,TRBV25-1,.
CASSQDGLLYEQYF,TGCGCCAGCAGCCAAGACGGCTTACTCTACGAGCAGTACTTC,TRBJ2-7,.,TRBV4-1,.
CASSHDGDRVFNEQFF,TGTGCCAGCAGCCATGACGGGGACAGGGTTTTCAATGAGCAGTTCTTC,TRBJ2-1,.,TRBV4-2,TRBD1
CSVEDRGSRGYTF,TGCAGCGTTGAAGATCGCGGGTCCCGTGGCTACACCTTC,TRBJ1-2,.,TRBV29-1,.
CSARSGGSTEAFF,TGCAGTGCTAGGTCGGGCGGATCCACTGAAGCTTTCTTT,TRBJ1-1,.,TRBV20-1,.
CASSFGGSNQPQHF,TGTGCCAGCAGTTTTGGGGGAAGTAATCAGCCCCAGCATTTT,TRBJ1-5,few,TRBV27,.
CASSQEGRGEQYF,TGTGCCAGCAGCCAAGAAGGGAGGGGCGAGCAGTACTTC,TRBJ2-7,.,TRBV3-1,TRBD2
CASSGGRGETQYF,TGCGCCAGCAGCGGCGGGAGAGGGGAGACCCAGTACTTC,TRBJ2-5,.,TRBV5-1,TRBD2
CASSPLRTGPASEAFF,TGTGCCAGCAGTCCCCTACGGACAGGACCCGCCAGTGAAGCTTTCTTT,TRBJ1-1,.,TRBV27,TRBD1
CASSQDPGLARRETQYF,TGTGCCAGCAGCCAAGACCCGGGACTAGCCCGTAGGGAGACCCAGTACTTC,TRBJ2-5,.,TRBV3-1,TRBD2
CAGNRESYGYTF,TGTGCCGGGAACAGGGAGAGCTATGGCTACACCTTC,TRBJ1-2,once,TRBV24-1,.
CSASPDQPQHF,TGCAGTGCTAGTCCGGATCAGCCCCAGCATTTT,TRBJ1-5,.,TRBV20-1,.
CASRGQRLGTGELFF,TGTGCCAGCAGAGGACAGCGTCTGGGCACCGGGGAGCTGTTTTTT,TRBJ2-2,.,TRBV6-1,.
CAISDSTGDTEAFF,TGTGCCATCAGTGATTCGACCGGGGACACTGAAGCTTTCTTT,TRBJ1-1,.,TRBV10-3,.
CSAQSRTGDPSGANVLTF,TGCAGTGCCCAAAGTCGGACAGGAGACCCCTCTGGGGCCAACGTCCTGACTTTC,TRBJ2-6,.,TRBV20-1,TRBD1
CASLPPRGLGAGELFF,TGTGCCAGCCTCCCGCCACGGGGCCTGGGGGCCGGGGAGCTGTTTTTT,TRBJ2-2,once,TRBV6-2/TRBV6-3,.
CASRNQRVQPQHF,TGTGCCAGCAGAAATCAGAGAGTTCAGCCCCAGCATTTT,TRBJ1-5,.,TRBV28,.
CASSLEQGPNVLTF,TGCGCCAGCAGCTTGGAACAGGGGCCCAACGTCCTGACTTTC,TRBJ2-6,.,TRBV5-1,TRBD1
CASSSTTTTRDTQYF,TGTGCCAGCAGCTCGACTACCACCACGCGGGATACGCAGTATTTT,TRBJ2-3,once,TRBV5-4,.
CASRAGTANSPLHF,TGTGCCAGCAGGGCCGGGACTGCGAATTCACCCCTCCACTTT,TRBJ1-6,once,TRBV3-1,.
CASSLVGSGGYQETQYF,TGTGCCAGCAGCTTAGTTGGTAGCGGGGGGTATCAAGAGACCCAGTACTTC,TRBJ2-5,.,TRBV7-2,TRBD2
CSVVGTTYEQYF,TGCAGCGTTGTGGGGACAACCTACGAGCAGTACTTC,TRBJ2-7,.,TRBV29-1,.
CASSLSGQGGQPQHF,TGTGCCAGTAGCCTATCCGGACAGGGAGGTCAGCCCCAGCATTTT,TRBJ1-5,.,TRBV19,TRBD1
CASSVARDGEAFF,TGTGCCAGCAGCGTAGCGCGGGACGGCGAAGCTTTCTTT,TRBJ1-1,.,TRBV9,.
CSANGQSSSTDTQYF,TGCAGTGCTAACGGACAGTCCTCTAGCACAGATACGCAGTATTTT,TRBJ2-3,.,TRBV20-1,.
CASSHGTGLQYF,TGTGCCAGCAGCCATGGGACAGGGCTACAGTACTTC,TRBJ2-7,.,TRBV14,TRBD1
CASSRDRGQTQYF,TGTGCCAGCAGCCGGGACAGGGGCCAGACCCAGTACTTC,TRBJ2-5,.,TRBV7-7,TRBD1
CASSASGQVGGGYTF,TGTGCCAGTAGTGCTTCGGGACAGGTTGGTGGTGGCTACACCTTC,TRBJ1-2,.,TRBV19,TRBD1
CSVAADSGANVLTF,TGCAGCGTTGCGGCCGACTCTGGGGCCAACGTCCTGACTTTC,TRBJ2-6,.,TRBV29-1,.
CASSPGTGEAFF,TGTGCCAGCAGCCCAGGGACAGGGGAAGCTTTCTTT,TRBJ1-1,.,TRBV7-3,TRBD1
CSARGPGNEQFF,TGCAGTGCTAGAGGCCCGGGGAATGAGCAGTTCTTC,TRBJ2-1,.,TRBV20-1,.
CASSPTGGNGYTF,TGTGCCAGCAGCCCCACAGGGGGGAACGGCTACACCTTC,TRBJ1-2,few,TRBV5-6,TRBD1
CASSFGTGSGGELFF,TGTGCCAGCAGCTTCGGGACAGGGTCGGGCGGGGAGCTGTTTTTT,TRBJ2-2,.,TRBV7-3,TRBD1
CSVLGRDYGYTF,TGCAGCGTTCTTGGACGGGACTATGGCTACACCTTC,TRBJ1-2,.,TRBV29-1,.
CASSFGGMPQETQYF,TGCGCCAGCAGCTTTGGCGGTATGCCCCAAGAGACCCAGTACTTC,TRBJ2-5,.,TRBV5-1,.
CSVEQGAVGYTF,TGCAGCGTTGAACAGGGGGCGGTTGGCTACACCTTC,TRBJ1-2,.,TRBV29-1,TRBD1
CSVGFTSGTDTQYF,TGCAGCGTTGGATTTACTAGCGGTACAGATACGCAGTATTTT,TRBJ2-3,.,TRBV29-1,TRBD2
CSAKVARGQGEGYTF,TGCAGTGCTAAAGTTGCCAGGGGACAGGGGGAAGGCTACACCTTC,TRBJ1-2,.,TRBV20-1,TRBD1
CASSSVGLVDTQYF,TGTGCCAGCAGTTCTGTTGGGCTTGTAGATACGCAGTATTTT,TRBJ2-3,once,TRBV28,.
CATSDPNSYQPQHF,TGTGCCACCAGTGACCCGAACAGCTATCAGCCCCAGCATTTT,TRBJ1-5,.,TRBV24-1,.
CAWSEGTGVHGAFF,TGTGCCTGGAGCGAAGGCACAGGGGTTCACGGGGCTTTCTTT,TRBJ1-1,.,TRBV30,TRBD1
CSAPRGIGSEQYF,TGCAGTGCCCCACGCGGAATCGGGTCCGAGCAGTACTTC,TRBJ2-7,once,TRBV20-1,.
CASSVGKTNYGYTF,TGTGCCAGCAGCGTAGGGAAAACTAACTATGGCTACACCTTC,TRBJ1-2,.,TRBV9,.
CASSLLAGEETQYF,TGTGCCAGCAGCCTACTAGCGGGGGAAGAGACCCAGTACTTC,TRBJ2-5,.,TRBV12-3/TRBV12-4,TRBD2
CASSPAATPNYGYTF,TGTGCCAGCAGCCCCGCGGCCACACCTAACTATGGCTACACCTTC,TRBJ1-2,.,TRBV9,.